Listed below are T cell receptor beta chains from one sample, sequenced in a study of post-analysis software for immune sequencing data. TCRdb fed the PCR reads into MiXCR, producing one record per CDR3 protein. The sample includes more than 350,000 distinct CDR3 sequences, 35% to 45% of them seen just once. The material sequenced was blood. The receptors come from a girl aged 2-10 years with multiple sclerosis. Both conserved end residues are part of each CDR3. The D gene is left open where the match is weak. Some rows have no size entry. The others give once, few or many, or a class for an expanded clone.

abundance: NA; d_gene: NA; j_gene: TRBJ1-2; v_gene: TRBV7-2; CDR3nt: TGTGCCAGCAGCTTGGGGCCACAGGGAATCCACTATGGCTACACCTTC; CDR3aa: CASSLGPQGIHYGYTF
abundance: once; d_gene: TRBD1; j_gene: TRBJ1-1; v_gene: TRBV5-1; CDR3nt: TGCGCCAGCAGCTTGGGGACAGGGAGGCGGACTGAAGCTTTCTTT; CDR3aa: CASSLGTGRRTEAFF
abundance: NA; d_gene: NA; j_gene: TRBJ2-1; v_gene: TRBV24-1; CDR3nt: TGTGCCACCAGTGACCCATCGACTAGAAGTGAGCAGTTCTTC; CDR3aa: CATSDPSTRSEQFF
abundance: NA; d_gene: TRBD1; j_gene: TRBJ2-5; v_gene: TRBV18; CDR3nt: TGTGCCAGCTCACCGAGGACAGGGGGCATAACCCAGGAGACCCAGTACTTC; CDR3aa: CASSPRTGGITQETQYF
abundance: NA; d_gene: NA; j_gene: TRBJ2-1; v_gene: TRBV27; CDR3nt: TGTGCCAGCAGTTCATTAGCGCACTCCTACAATGAGCAGTTCTTC; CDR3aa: CASSSLAHSYNEQFF
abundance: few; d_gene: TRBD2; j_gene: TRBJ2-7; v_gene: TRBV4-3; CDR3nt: TGCGCCAGCAGCCAAGGGGCCTCAGCGGGATTTATCTACGAGCAGTACTTC; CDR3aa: CASSQGASAGFIYEQYF
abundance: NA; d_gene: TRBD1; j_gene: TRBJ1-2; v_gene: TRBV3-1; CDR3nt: TGTGCCAGCAGCAAGAGGGGGCAGATCGCCCCTGGCTACACCTTC; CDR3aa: CASSKRGQIAPGYTF
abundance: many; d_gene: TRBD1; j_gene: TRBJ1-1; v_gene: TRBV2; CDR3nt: TGTGCCAGCAGTGATTATGCGGGGACAGGCGAAGCTTTCTTT; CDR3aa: CASSDYAGTGEAFF
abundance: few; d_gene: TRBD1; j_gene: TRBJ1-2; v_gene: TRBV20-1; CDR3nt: TGCAGTGCAGGGACAGGGGTTGACTATGGCTACACCTTC; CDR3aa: CSAGTGVDYGYTF
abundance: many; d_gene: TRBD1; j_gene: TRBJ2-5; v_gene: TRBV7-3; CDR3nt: TGTGCCAGCAGCCCGGACAGGGGTGAGACCCAGTACTTC; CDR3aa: CASSPDRGETQYF
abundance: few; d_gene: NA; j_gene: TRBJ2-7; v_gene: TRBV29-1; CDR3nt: TGCAGCGTTGAAGATGGGCAGAGACGAGAGCAGTACTTC; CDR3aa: CSVEDGQRREQYF
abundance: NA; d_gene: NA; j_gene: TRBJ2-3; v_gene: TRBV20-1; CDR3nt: TGCAGTGCAGAAAGGACCGACTCCACAGATACGCAGTATTTT; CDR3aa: CSAERTDSTDTQYF
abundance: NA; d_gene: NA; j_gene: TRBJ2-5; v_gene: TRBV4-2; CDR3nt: TGTGCCAGCAGCCAGGGGCGATTTGGGGCAGCACAAGAGACCCAGTACTTC; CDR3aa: CASSQGRFGAAQETQYF
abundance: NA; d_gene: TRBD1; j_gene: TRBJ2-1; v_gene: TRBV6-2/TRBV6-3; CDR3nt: TGTGCCAGCAGTTACTCACCGGGACAGGGGTCCTTCTTCGGCAATGAGCAGTTCTTC; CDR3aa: CASSYSPGQGSFFGNEQFF
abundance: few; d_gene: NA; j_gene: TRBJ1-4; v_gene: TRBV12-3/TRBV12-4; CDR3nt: TGTGCCAGCACTATACGGGAGGCAGGCGAAAAACTGTTTTTT; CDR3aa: CASTIREAGEKLFF
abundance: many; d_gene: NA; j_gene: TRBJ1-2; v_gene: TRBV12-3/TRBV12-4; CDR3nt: TGTGCCAGCAGCTTCGGCTATGGCTACACCTTC; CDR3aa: CASSFGYGYTF
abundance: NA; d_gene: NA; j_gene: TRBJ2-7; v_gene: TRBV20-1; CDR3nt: TGCAGTGCTCGTCGGGCGGGGCTATCCTACGAGCAGTACTTC; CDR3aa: CSARRAGLSYEQYF
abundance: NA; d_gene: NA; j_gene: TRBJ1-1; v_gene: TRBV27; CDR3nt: TGTGCCAGCAGTCGAGGGGGACGCAGATTTGAAGCTTTCTTT; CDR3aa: CASSRGGRRFEAFF
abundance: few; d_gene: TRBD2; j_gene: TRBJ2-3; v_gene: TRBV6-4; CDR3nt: TGTGCCAGCAGTGAACTAGCGGGAGAATCAGATACGCAGTATTTT; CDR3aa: CASSELAGESDTQYF
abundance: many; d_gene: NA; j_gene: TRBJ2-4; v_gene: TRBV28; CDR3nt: TGTGCCAGCAGGGCCGGGACGGCCAAAAACATTCAGTACTTC; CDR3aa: CASRAGTAKNIQYF
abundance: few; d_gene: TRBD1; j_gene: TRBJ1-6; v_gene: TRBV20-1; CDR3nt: TGCAGTGCCGAACCGGGACAGCCCTACTATTCACCCCTCCACTTT; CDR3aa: CSAEPGQPYYSPLHF
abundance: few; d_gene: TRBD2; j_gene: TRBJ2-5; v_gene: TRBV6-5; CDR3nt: TGTGCCAGCAGTTACTCGTCGACTGGCGGGAGGGGGAGGGAGACCCAGTACTTC; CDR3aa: CASSYSSTGGRGRETQYF
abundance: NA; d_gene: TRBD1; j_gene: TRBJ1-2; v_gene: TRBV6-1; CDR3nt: TGTGCCAGCAGGGCCGGGCAGGGGGCTAACTATGGCTACACCTTC; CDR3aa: CASRAGQGANYGYTF
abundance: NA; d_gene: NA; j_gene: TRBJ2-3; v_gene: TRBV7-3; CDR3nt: TGTGCCAGCAGCTTAATTCCTAGCGGCACAGATACGCAGTATTTT; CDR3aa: CASSLIPSGTDTQYF
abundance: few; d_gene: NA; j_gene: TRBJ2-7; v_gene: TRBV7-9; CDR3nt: TGTGCCAGCAGCTTAAGGCAGACATACGAGCAGTACTTC; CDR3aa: CASSLRQTYEQYF
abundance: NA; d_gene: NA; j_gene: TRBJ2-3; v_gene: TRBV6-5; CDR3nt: TGTGCCAGCAGTTACAGGAGGAGAGATACGCAGTATTTT; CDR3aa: CASSYRRRDTQYF
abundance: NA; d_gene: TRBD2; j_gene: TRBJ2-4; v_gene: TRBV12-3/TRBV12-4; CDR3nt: TGTGCCAGCAGTTCCTTCGGGACTAGCGGGAGTGTCATTCAGTACTTC; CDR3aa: CASSSFGTSGSVIQYF
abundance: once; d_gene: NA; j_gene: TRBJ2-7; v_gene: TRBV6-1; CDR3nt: TGTGCCAGCAGCGATGACCCTAGGGCGGCCTACGAGCAGTACTTC; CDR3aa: CASSDDPRAAYEQYF
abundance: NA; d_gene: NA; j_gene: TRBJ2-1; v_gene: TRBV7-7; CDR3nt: TGTGCCAGCAGCTTAGTATACGCACGGGAGCAGTTCTTC; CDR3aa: CASSLVYAREQFF
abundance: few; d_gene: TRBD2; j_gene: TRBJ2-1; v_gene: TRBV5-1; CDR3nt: TGCGCCAGCAGCTTGGCCGGGCTAGCGGGTACTAAGTCCTACAATGAGCAGTTCTTC; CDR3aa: CASSLAGLAGTKSYNEQFF
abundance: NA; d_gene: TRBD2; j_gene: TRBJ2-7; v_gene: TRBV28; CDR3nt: TGTGCCAGCAGTTTATGGGAGGCGGGAGCGAACCCCTACGAGCAGTACTTC; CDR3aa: CASSLWEAGANPYEQYF
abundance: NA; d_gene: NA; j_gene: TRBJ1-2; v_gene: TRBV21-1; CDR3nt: TGTGCCAGCAGCAAAGGAGGACAGGGCTACACCTTC; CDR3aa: CASSKGGQGYTF
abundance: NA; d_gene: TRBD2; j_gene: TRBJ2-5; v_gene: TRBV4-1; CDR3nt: TGCGCCAGCAGCCCTGGGACTAGCGGGGGGCTGCAAGAGACCCAGTACTTC; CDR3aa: CASSPGTSGGLQETQYF
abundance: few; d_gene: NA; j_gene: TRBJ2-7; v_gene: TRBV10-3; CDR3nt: TGTGCCATCAGCCAGGGTTCCCACGAGCAGTACTTC; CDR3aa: CAISQGSHEQYF
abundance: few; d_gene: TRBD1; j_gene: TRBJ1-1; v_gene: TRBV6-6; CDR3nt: TGTGCCAGCAGTTACTCAAAGGACAGGGGGGAAGGAGCTTTCTTT; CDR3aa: CASSYSKDRGEGAFF
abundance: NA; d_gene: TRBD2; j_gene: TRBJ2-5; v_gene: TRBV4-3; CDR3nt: TGCGCCAGCAGCCAACGGGAGGGGGAGACCCAGTACTTC; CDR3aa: CASSQREGETQYF
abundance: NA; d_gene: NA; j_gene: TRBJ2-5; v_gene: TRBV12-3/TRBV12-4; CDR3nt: TGTGCCAGCGTCAAGGGGGGGACTCAAGAGACCCAGTACTTC; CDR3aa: CASVKGGTQETQYF
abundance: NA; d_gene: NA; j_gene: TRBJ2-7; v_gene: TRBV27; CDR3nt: TGTGCCACGAAAGGGATAGTCCCCTACGAGCAGTACTTC; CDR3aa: CATKGIVPYEQYF
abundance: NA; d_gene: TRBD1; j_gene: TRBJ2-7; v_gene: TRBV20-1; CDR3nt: TGCAGTGCTAGAGATTCCGGGACAGGGGGCTACGAGCAGTACTTC; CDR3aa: CSARDSGTGGYEQYF
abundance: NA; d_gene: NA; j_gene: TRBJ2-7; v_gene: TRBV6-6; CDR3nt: TGTGCCAGCAGTTACTCCCAGCCAGGGAGCTCCTACGAGCAGTACTTC; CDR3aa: CASSYSQPGSSYEQYF
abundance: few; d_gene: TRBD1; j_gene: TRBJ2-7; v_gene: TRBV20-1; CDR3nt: TGCAGTGCTATCACAGGGGGCTATACCTACGAGCAGTACTTC; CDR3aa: CSAITGGYTYEQYF
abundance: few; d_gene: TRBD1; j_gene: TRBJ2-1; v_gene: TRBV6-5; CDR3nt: TGTGCCAGCAGCCGGGACAGTCACTACAATGAGCAGTTCTTC; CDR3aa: CASSRDSHYNEQFF
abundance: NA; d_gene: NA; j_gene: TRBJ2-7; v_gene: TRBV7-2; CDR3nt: TGTGCCAGCAGTTCGGACTCAACCAGTCCCTACGAGCAGTACTTC; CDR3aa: CASSSDSTSPYEQYF
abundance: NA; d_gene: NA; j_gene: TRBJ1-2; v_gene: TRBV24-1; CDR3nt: TGTGCCACCAGTGACCCCACCCGTGAAGGGACTCCAAGCTATGGCTACACCTTC; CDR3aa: CATSDPTREGTPSYGYTF
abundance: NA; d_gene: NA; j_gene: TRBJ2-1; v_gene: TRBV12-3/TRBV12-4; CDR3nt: TGTGCCAGCAGTTCTAAATCGGTGAACAATGAGCAGTTCTTC; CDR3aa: CASSSKSVNNEQFF
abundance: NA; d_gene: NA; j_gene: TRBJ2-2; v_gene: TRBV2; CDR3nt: TGTGCACGAATGGAGGGCACCGGGGAGCTGTTTTTT; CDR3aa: CARMEGTGELFF
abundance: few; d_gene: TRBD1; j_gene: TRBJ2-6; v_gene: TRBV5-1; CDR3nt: TGCGCCAGCAGCTTCAGGGGGCCTGGGGCCAACGTCCTGACTTTC; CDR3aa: CASSFRGPGANVLTF
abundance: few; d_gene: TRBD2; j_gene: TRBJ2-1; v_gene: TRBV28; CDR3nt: TGTGCCAGCAGTCCCAGCGGGAGATCCGACAATGAGCAGTTCTTC; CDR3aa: CASSPSGRSDNEQFF
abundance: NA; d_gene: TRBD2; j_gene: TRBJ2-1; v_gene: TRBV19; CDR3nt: TGTGCCAGTAGTAAGACTAGCGGGAAGGCTTACAATGAGCAGTTCTTC; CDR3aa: CASSKTSGKAYNEQFF
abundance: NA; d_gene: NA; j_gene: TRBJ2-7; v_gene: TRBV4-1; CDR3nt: TGCGCCAGCAGCCAACGGACGGCGACAGTTCCTTACATGGACGAGCAGTACTTC; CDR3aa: CASSQRTATVPYMDEQYF
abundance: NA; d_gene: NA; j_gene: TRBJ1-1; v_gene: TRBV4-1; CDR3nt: TGCGCCAGCAGCCAAGATCAGGGCAGGGCGAACACTGAAGCTTTCTTT; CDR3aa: CASSQDQGRANTEAFF
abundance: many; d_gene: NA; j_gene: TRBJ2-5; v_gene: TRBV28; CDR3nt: TGTGCCAGCAGTTCCCCGGGACGCCGATTCGAAAAGTACTTC; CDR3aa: CASSSPGRRFEKYF
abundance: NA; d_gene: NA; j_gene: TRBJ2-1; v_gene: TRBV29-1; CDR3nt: TGCAGCACACGAGGCATCTTAGGGATTAATGAGCAGTTCTTC; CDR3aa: CSTRGILGINEQFF
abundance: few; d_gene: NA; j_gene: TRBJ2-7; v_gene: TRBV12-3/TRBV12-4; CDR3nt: TGTGCCAGCAGTTTCGCCAGTAGCTCCTACGAGCAGTACTTC; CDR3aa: CASSFASSSYEQYF
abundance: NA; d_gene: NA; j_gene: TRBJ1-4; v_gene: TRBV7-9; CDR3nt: TGTGCCAGCAGCGACCCTAGGGTTGAAAAACTGTTTTTT; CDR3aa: CASSDPRVEKLFF